These T cell receptor beta chains were read from a single sample in a study of cytomegalovirus exposure and HLA in healthy donors. Sequenced by immunoSEQ multiplex PCR; TCRdb stores in-frame clones only, minus some. The sample records 120,000 or so clones, under 80% being singletons. The sequenced sample was PBMCs. The source is a man aged 35 to 55 in good health and CMV-seropositive. Each CDR3 is given with its conserved first and last residue. D genes are given only for firm matches. Size is stated for part of the rows, as once, few or many counts, or as a class when the clone is expanded.

D: NA; J: TRBJ2-7; V: TRBV10-3; size: NA; DNA: TGTGCCATCACCGGGGGCTCCTACGAGCAGTACTTC; CDR3: CAITGGSYEQYF
D: NA; J: TRBJ2-5; V: TRBV29-1; size: NA; DNA: TGCAGCGTTGAAGATCCACAGGGCCCGGAGACCCAGTACTTC; CDR3: CSVEDPQGPETQYF
D: NA; J: TRBJ2-1; V: TRBV4-3; size: few; DNA: TGCGCCAGCAGCCAAGAAAACAGGGACAATGAGCAGTTCTTC; CDR3: CASSQENRDNEQFF
D: NA; J: TRBJ1-3; V: TRBV5-6; size: NA; DNA: TGTGCCAGCAGCTTGGAGGAGTTTGGAAACACCATATATTTT; CDR3: CASSLEEFGNTIYF
D: TRBD1; J: TRBJ1-5; V: TRBV7-2; size: NA; DNA: TGTGCCAGCAGCTCCGGACAGGGTAAAAATCAGCCCCAGCATTTT; CDR3: CASSSGQGKNQPQHF
D: NA; J: TRBJ1-2; V: TRBV7-6; size: NA; DNA: TGTGCCAGCAGCCAGACGAGCGACTATGGCTACACCTTC; CDR3: CASSQTSDYGYTF
D: NA; J: TRBJ2-7; V: TRBV9; size: NA; DNA: TGTGCCAGCAGCGACGGGACGGAGGGTAGCTCCTACGAGCAGTACTTC; CDR3: CASSDGTEGSSYEQYF
D: NA; J: TRBJ1-5; V: TRBV6-1; size: few; DNA: TGTGCCAGCAGTGAAGGACTGGGTCAGCCCCAGCATTTT; CDR3: CASSEGLGQPQHF
D: TRBD2; J: TRBJ2-7; V: TRBV6-5; size: NA; DNA: TGTGCCAGCAGTTCCTGGGGACTAGCGGGACGCGAGCAGTACTTC; CDR3: CASSSWGLAGREQYF
D: TRBD2; J: TRBJ2-7; V: TRBV28; size: NA; DNA: TGTGCCAGCACAGGACTAGCTAGATTATCCGAGCAGTACTTC; CDR3: CASTGLARLSEQYF
D: NA; J: TRBJ1-2; V: TRBV18; size: NA; DNA: TGTGCCAGCTCACCGGGGCTCCCGCCCTACACCTTC; CDR3: CASSPGLPPYTF
D: TRBD1; J: TRBJ1-5; V: TRBV5-6; size: NA; DNA: TGTGCCAGCAGCTTGGCAGGGGGCGCGTATCAGCCCCAGCATTTT; CDR3: CASSLAGGAYQPQHF
D: NA; J: TRBJ1-1; V: TRBV27; size: few; DNA: TGTGCCAGCAGTCCCCTAACTACGAACACTGAAGCTTTCTTT; CDR3: CASSPLTTNTEAFF
D: NA; J: TRBJ2-4; V: TRBV29-1; size: NA; DNA: TGCAGCGTTGTGGCCTGGAGGGCCCTAGCCAAAAACATTCAGTACTTC; CDR3: CSVVAWRALAKNIQYF
D: TRBD1; J: TRBJ1-1; V: TRBV19; size: NA; DNA: TGTGCCAGTATTCCCCCGGGACAGGGGGACACTGAAGCTTTCTTT; CDR3: CASIPPGQGDTEAFF
D: TRBD1; J: TRBJ2-5; V: TRBV6-1; size: NA; DNA: TGTGCCAGCAGTGAAGCGACAGGGGGCTTAGAGACCCAGTACTTC; CDR3: CASSEATGGLETQYF
D: NA; J: TRBJ2-5; V: TRBV7-9; size: few; DNA: TGTGCCAGCAGCTTAGGGTACGGGGACCAAGAGACCCAGTACTTC; CDR3: CASSLGYGDQETQYF
D: TRBD1; J: TRBJ2-5; V: TRBV5-1; size: once; DNA: TGCGCCAGCAGCTGGGGGGACAGGGGGGCAGAGACCCAGTACTTC; CDR3: CASSWGDRGAETQYF
D: TRBD1; J: TRBJ1-5; V: TRBV27; size: NA; DNA: TGTGTCAGCAGTTCACAGACAGGGGGCAAACGTCAGCCCCAGCATTTT; CDR3: CVSSSQTGGKRQPQHF
D: TRBD1; J: TRBJ2-7; V: TRBV27; size: NA; DNA: TGTGCCAGCAGGACAGGGGGCAGTTACGAGCAGTACTTC; CDR3: CASRTGGSYEQYF
D: TRBD1; J: TRBJ2-6; V: TRBV27; size: NA; DNA: TGTGCCAGACTTTGGACAGGGAGCTCTGGGGCCAACGTCCTGACTTTC; CDR3: CARLWTGSSGANVLTF
D: NA; J: TRBJ2-7; V: TRBV27; size: NA; DNA: TGTGCCAGCAAAGAAACAGGCTCCTACGAGCAGTACTTC; CDR3: CASKETGSYEQYF